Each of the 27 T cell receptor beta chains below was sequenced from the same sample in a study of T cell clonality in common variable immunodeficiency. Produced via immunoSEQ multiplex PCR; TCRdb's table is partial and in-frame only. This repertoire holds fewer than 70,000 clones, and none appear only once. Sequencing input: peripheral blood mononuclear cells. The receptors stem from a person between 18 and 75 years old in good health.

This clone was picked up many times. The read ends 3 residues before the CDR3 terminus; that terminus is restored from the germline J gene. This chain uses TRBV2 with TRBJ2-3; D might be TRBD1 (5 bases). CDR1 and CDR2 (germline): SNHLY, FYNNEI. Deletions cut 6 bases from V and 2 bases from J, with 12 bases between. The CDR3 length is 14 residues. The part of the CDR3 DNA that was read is TGTGCCAGCAGAGACAAAGGACACACAGATACG. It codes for CASRDKGHTDT. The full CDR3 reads CASRDKGHTDTQYF. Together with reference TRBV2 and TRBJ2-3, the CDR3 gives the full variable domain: EPEVTQTPSHQVTQMGQEVILRCVPISNHLYFYWYRQILGQKVEFLVSFYNNEISEKSEIFDDQFSVERPDGSNFTLKIRSTKLEDSAMYFCASRDKGHTDTQYFGPGTRLTVL.

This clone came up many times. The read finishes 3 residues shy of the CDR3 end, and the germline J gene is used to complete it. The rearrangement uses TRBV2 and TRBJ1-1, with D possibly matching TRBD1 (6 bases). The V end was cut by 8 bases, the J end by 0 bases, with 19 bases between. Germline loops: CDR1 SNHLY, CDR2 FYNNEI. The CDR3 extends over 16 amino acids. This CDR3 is CASLAGAPGMNTEAFF. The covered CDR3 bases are TGTGCCAGCTTGGCAGGGGCTCCGGGAATGAACACTGAA.

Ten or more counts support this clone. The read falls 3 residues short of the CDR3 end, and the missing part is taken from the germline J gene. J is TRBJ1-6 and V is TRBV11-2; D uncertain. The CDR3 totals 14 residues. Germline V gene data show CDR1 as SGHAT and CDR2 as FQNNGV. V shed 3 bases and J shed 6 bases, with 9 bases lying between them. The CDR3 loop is CASSLAGLNSPLHF. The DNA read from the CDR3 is TGTGCCAGCAGCTTGGCGGGTCTTAATTCACCC.

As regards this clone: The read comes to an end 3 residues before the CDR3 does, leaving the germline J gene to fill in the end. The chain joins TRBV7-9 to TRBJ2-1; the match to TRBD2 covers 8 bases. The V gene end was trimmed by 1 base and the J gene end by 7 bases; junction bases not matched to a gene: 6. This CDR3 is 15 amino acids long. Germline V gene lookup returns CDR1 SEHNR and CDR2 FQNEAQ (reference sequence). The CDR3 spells CASSLVSSGENEQFF. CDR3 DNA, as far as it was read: TGTGCCAGCAGCTTAGTGAGTAGCGGGGAAAATGAG.

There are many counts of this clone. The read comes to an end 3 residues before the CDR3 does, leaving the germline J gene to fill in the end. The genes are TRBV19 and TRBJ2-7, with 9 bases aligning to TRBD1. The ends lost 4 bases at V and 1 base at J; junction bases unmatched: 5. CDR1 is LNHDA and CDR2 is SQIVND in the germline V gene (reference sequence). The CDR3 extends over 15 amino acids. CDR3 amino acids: CASSKTGTGSYEQYF. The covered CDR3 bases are TGTGCCAGTAGTAAAACCGGGACAGGGTCCTACGAG.

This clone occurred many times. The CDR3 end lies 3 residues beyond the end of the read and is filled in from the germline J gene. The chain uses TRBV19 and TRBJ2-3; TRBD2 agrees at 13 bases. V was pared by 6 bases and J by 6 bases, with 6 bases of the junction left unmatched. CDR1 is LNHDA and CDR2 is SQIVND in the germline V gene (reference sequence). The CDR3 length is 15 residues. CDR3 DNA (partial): TGTGCCAGTAGCCGGACTAGCGGGAGTGCGGATACG. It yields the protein CASSRTSGSADT. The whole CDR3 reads CASSRTSGSADTQYF.

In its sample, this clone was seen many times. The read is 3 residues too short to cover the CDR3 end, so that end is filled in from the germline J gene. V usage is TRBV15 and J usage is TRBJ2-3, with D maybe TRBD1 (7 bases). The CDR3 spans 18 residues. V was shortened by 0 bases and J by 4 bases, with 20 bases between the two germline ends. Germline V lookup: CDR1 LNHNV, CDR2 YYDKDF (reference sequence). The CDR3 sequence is CATSREVGGYRGSDTQYF. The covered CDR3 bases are TGTGCCACCAGCAGAGAGGTGGGGGGATACAGGGGATCAGATACG.

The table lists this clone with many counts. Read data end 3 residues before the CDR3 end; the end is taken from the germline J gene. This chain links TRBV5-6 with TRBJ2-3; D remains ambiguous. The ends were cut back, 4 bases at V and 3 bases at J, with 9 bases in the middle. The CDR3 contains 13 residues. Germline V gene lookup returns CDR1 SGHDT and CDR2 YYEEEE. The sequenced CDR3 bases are TGTGCCAGCAGCGTTCAGGAGACAGATACG. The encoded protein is CASSVQETDT. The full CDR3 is CASSVQETDTQYF.

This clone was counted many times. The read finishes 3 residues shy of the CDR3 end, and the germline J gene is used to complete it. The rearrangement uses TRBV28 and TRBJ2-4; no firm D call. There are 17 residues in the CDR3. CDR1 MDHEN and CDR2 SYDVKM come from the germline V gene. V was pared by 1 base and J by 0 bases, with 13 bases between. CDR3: CASSLSPPRIAKNIQYF. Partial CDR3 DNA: TGTGCCAGCAGTTTATCCCCTCCCAGGATAGCCAAAAACATT.

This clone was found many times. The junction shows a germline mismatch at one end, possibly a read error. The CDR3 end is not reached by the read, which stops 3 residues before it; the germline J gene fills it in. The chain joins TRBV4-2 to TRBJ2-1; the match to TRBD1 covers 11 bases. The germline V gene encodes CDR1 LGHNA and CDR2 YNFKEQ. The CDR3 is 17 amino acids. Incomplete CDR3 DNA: TGCGCCAGCAGCCAAGACGGACAGGGGGCGAGTTACAATGAG. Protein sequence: CASSQDGQGASYNE. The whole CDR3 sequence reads CASSQDGQGASYNEQFF.

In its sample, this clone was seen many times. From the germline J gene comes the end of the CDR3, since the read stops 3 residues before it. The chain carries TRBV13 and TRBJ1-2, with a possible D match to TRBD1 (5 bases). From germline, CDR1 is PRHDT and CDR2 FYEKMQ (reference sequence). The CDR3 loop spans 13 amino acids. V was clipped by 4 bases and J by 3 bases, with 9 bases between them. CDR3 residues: CASSSDSHYGYTF. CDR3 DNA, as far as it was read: TGTGCCAGCAGCTCTGACAGCCACTATGGC.

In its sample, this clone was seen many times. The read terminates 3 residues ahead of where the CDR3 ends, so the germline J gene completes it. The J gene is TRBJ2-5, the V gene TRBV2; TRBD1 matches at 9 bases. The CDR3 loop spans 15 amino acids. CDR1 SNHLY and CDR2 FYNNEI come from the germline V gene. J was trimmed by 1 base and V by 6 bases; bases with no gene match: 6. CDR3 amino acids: CASRTGQGPQETQYF. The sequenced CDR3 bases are TGTGCCAGCAGGACGGGACAGGGCCCCCAAGAGACC.

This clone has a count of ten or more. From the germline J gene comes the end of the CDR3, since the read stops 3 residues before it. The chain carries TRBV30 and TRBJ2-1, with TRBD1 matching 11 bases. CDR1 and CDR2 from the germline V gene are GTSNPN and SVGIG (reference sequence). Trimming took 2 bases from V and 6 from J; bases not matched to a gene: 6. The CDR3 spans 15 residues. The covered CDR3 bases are TGTGCCTGGAGTAGTTCGGGACAGGGGGGCAATGAG. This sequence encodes CAWSSSGQGGNE. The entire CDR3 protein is CAWSSSGQGGNEQFF.

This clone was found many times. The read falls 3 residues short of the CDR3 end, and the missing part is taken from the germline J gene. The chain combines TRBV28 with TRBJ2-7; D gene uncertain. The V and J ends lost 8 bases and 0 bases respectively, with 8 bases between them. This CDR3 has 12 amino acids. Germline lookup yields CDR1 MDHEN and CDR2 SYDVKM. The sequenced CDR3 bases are TGTGCCAGCCAGGAGCCCTCCTACGAG. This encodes CASQEPSYE. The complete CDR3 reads CASQEPSYEQYF. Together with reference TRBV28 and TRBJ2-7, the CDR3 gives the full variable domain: DVKVTQSSRYLVKRTGEKVFLECVQDMDHENMFWYRQDPGLGLRLIYFSYDVKMKEKGDIPEGYSVSREKKERFSLILESASTNQTSMYLCASQEPSYEQYFGPGTRLTVT.

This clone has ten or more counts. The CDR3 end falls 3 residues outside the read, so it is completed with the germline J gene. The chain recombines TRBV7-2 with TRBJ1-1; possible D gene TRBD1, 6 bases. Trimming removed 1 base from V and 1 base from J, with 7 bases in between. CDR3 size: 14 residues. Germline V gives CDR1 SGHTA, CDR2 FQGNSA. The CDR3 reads CASSLETGNTEAFF. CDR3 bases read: TGTGCCAGCAGCTTAGAGACAGGGAACACTGAA.

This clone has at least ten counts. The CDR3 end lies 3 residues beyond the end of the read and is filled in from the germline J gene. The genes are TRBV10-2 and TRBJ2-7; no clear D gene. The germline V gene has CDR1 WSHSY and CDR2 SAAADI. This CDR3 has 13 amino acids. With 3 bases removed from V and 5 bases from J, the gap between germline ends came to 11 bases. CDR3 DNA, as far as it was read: TGCGCCAGCAGTGAAATGGCTTCCAACGAG. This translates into CASSEMASNE. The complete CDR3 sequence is CASSEMASNEQYF.

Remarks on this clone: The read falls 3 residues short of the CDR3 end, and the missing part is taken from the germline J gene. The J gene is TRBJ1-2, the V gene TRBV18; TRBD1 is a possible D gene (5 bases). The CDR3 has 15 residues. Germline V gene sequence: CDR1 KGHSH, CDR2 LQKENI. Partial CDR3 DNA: TGTGCCAGCTCACCCCGAGTAGGAGGGGTCGATACC. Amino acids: CASSPRVGGVDT. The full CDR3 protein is CASSPRVGGVDTYTF.

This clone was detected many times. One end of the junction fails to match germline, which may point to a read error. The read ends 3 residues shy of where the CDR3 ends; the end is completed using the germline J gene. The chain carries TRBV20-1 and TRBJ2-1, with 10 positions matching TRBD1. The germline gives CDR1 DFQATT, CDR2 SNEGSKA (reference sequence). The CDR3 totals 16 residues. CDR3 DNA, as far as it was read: TGCAGTGCAAGAGGGACCCCGGGACAGGGGTACAATGAG. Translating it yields CSARGTPGQGYNE. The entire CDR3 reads CSARGTPGQGYNEQFF.

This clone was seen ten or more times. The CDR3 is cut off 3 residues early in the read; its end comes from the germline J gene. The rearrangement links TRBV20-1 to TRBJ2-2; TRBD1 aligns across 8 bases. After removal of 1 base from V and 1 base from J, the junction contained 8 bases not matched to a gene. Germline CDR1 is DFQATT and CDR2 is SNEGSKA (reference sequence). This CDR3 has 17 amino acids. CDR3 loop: CSARVNTGTGNTGELFF. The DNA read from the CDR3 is TGCAGTGCTAGAGTCAACACCGGGACAGGGAACACCGGGGAG.

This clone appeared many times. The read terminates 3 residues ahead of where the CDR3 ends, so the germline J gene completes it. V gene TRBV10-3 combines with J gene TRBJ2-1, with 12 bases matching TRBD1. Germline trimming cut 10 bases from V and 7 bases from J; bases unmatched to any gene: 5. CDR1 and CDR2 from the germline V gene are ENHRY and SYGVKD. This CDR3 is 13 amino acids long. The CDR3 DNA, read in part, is TGTGCCACGCGGGACAGGGGGCTTAATGAG. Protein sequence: CATRDRGLNE. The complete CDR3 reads CATRDRGLNEQFF.

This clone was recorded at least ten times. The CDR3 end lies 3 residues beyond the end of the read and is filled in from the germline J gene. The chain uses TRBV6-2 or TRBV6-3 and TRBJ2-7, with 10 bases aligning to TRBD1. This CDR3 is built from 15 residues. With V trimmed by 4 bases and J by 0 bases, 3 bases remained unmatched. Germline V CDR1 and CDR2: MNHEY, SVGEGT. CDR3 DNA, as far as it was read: TGTGCCAGCAGTTTGGGACAGGGGAGCTCCTACGAG. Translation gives CASSLGQGSSYE. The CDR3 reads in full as CASSLGQGSSYEQYF.

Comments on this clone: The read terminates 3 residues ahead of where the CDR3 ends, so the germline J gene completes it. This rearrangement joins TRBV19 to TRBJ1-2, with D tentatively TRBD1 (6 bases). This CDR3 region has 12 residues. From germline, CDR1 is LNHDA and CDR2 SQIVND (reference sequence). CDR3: CASRDRYNDYTF. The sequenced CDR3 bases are TGTGCCAGTAGAGACAGGTACAATGAC.

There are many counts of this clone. The covered CDR3 bases are TGCGCCAGCAGCTTGGGTAGATCTGGGGCCAACGTC. It yields the protein CASSLGRSGANV. The CDR3 in its entirety is CASSLGRSGANVLTF. J is TRBJ2-6 and V is TRBV5-1; D gene ambiguous. The observed sequence ends 3 residues before the CDR3 terminus, with the missing tail filled in from the germline J gene. Germline loops: CDR1 SGHRS, CDR2 YFSETQ. V lost 0 bases and J 1 base, leaving 5 bases between the germline ends. The CDR3 contains 15 residues.

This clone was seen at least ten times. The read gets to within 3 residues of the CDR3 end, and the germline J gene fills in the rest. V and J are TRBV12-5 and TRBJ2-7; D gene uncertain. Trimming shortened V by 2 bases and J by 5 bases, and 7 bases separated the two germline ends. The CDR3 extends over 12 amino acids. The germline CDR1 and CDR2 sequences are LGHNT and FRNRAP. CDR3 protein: CASGLYTDEQYF. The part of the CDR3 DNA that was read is TGTGCTAGTGGTTTGTACACAGACGAG.

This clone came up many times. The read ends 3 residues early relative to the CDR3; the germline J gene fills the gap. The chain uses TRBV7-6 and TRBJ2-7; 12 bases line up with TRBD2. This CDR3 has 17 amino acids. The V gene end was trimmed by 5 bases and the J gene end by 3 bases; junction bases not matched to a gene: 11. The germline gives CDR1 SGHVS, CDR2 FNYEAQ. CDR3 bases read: TGTGCCAGCAGCCCCGGGACAGGACTAGCGGGGTTCTACGAG. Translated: CASSPGTGLAGFYE. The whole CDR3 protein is CASSPGTGLAGFYEQYF.

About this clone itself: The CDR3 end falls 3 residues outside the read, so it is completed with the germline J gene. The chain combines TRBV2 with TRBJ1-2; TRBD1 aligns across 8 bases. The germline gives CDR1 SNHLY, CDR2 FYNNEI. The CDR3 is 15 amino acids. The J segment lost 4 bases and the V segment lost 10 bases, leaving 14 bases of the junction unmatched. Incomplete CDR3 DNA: TGTGCCAACAGGGGGGGGCTAACTCCCTTCTATGGC. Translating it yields CANRGGLTPFYG. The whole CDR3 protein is CANRGGLTPFYGYTF.

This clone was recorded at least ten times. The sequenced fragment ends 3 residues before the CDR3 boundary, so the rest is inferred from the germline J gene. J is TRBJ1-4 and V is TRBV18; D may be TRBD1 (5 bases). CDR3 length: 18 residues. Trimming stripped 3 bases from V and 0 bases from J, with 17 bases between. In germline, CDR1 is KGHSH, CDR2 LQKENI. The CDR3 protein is CASSPRGVQSATNEKLFF. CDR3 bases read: TGTGCCAGCTCACCGCGAGGGGTGCAGAGTGCAACTAATGAAAAA.